This TCR beta chain was obtained from a study of blood T cell repertoires in COVID-19. For the study at large: Both acute and convalescent COVID-19 samples were obtained from the United States, Italy and Spain.

As originally analysed: Nucleated cell number was recorded as an estimate derived from reference gene primer amplification. Assay: immunoSEQ multiplex PCR; the TCRdb copy retains only in-frame clones and omits some. The V and J calls and clone size were taken over from that table, and D and trimming were inferred from the DNA. This table holds fewer than 300,000 clones, about nine tenths found once. The study assigned cohorts using participant-reported clinical history. This CDR3 has 14 residues. V was clipped by 6 bases and J by 1 base, with 10 bases between them. CDR1 is MNHNY, CDR2 SVGAGI, per germline (reference sequence).

The chain uses TRBV6-6 and TRBJ1-5; D is unclear. The clonotype comes from a woman aged 25-40 years who had recovered from COVID-19. Sequencing was done on a sample of PBMCs or T cells enriched from blood (not recorded which). CDR3 loop: CASSMARSNQPQHF. The CDR3 region has the DNA TGTGCCAGCAGCATGGCTCGCAGCAATCAGCCCCAGCATTTT.